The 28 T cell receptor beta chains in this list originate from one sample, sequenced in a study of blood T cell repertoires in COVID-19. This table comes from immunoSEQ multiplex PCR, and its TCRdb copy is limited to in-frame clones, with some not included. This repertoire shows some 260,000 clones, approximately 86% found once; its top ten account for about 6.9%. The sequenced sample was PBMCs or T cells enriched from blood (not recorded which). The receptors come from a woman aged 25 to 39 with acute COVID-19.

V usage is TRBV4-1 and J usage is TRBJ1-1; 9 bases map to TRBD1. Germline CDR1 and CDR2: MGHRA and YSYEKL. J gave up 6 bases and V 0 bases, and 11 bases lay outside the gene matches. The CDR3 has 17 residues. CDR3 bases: TGCGCCAGCAGCCAAGAAGCCCCGGGGACAGGGTTGGCTGAAGCTTTCTTT. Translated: CASSQEAPGTGLAEAFF.

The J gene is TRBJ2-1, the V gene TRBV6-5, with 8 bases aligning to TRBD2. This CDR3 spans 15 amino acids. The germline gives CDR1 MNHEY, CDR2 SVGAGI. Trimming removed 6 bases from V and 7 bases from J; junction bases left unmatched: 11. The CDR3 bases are TGTGCCAGCAGGCTACAGAGGGGACTAGGTAATGAGCAGTTCTTC. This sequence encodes CASRLQRGLGNEQFF.

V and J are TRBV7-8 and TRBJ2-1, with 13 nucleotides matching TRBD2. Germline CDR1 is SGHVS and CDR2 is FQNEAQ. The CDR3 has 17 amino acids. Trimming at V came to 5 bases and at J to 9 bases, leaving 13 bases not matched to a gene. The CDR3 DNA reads TGTGCCAGCAGCCCCTATCTCCGGACTAGCGGGAGTGTTGAGCAGTTCTTC. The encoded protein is CASSPYLRTSGSVEQFF. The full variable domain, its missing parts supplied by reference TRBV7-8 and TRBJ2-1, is GAGVSQSPRYKVAKRGQDVALRCDPISGHVSLFWYQQALGQGPEFLTYFQNEAQLDKSGLPSDRFFAERPEGSVSTLKIQRTQQEDSAVYLCASSPYLRTSGSVEQFFGPGTRLTVL.

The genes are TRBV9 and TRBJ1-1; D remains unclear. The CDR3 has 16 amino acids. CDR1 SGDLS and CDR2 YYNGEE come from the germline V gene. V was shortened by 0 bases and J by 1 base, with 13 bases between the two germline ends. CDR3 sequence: CASSVGGARTNTEAFF. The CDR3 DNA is TGTGCCAGCAGCGTAGGGGGAGCCAGGACGAACACTGAAGCTTTCTTT.

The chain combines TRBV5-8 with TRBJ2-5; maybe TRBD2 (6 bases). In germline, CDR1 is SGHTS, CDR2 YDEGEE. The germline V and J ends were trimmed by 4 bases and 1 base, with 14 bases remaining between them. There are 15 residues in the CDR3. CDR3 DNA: TGTGCCAGCAGCCGGAGGGTAGTCTCCCAAGAGACCCAGTACTTC. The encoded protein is CASSRRVVSQETQYF. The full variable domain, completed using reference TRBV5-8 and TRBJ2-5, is EAGVTQSPTHLIKTRGQQATLRCSPISGHTSVYWYQQALGLGLQFLLWYDEGEERNRGNFPPRFSGRQFPNYSSELNVNALELEDSALYLCASSRRVVSQETQYFGPGTRLLVL.

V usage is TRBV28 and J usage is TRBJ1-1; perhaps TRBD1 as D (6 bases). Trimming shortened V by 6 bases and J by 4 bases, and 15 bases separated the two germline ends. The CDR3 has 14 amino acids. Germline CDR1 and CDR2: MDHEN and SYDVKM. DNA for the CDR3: TGTGCCAGCAGCCTATTAGGGGGAATCACTGAAGCTTTCTTT. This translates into CASSLLGGITEAFF.

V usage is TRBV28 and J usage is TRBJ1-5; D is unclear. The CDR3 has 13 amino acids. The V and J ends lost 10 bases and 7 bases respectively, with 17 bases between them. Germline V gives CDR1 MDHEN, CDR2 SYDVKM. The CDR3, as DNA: TGTGCCACCCAAGGGAGTCCCCACCAGCCCCAGCATTTT. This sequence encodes CATQGSPHQPQHF.

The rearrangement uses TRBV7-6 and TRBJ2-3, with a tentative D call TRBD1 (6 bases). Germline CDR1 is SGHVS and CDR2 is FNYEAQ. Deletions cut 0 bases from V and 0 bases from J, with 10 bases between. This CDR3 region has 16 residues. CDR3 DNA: TGTGCCAGCAGCTTAGCAGTAGGGGGTAGCACAGATACGCAGTATTTT. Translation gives CASSLAVGGSTDTQYF.

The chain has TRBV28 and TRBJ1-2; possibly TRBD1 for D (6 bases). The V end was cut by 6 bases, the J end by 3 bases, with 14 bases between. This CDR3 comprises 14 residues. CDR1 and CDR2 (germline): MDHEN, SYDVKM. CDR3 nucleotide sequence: TGTGCCAGCAGACTCCACAGGGACCACTATGGCTACACCTTC. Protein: CASRLHRDHYGYTF.

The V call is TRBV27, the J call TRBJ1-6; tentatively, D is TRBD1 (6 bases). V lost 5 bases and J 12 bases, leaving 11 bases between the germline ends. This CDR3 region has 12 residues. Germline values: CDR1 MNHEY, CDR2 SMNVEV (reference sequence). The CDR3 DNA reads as TGTGCCAGCAGTAACCCACAGGGACCCCTCCACTTT. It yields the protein CASSNPQGPLHF.

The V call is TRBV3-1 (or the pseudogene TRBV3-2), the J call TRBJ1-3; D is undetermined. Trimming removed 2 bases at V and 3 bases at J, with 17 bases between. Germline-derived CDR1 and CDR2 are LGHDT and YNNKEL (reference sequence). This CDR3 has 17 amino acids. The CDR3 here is CASSQNRPGGIGNTIYF. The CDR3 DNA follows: TGTGCCAGCAGCCAAAATCGACCGGGAGGCATTGGAAACACCATATATTTT.

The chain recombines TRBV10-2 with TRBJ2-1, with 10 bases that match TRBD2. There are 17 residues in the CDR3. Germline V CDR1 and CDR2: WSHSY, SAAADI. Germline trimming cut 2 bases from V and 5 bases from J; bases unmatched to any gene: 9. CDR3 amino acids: CASSERGGLALDNEQFF. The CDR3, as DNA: TGCGCCAGCAGTGAGAGGGGGGGACTAGCGTTAGACAATGAGCAGTTCTTC.

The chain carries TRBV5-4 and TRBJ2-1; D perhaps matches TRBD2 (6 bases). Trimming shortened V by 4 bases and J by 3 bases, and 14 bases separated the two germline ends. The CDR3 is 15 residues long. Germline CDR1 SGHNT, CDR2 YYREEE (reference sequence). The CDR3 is CASSGYGGGYNEQFF. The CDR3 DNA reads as TGTGCCAGCAGCGGCTATGGGGGAGGCTACAATGAGCAGTTCTTC.

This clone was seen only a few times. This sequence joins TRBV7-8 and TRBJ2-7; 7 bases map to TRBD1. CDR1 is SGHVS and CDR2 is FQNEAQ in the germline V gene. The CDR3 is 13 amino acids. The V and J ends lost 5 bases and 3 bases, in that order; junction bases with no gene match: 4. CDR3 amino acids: CASSRGQDYEQYF. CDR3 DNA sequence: TGTGCCAGCAGCAGAGGACAGGACTACGAGCAGTACTTC. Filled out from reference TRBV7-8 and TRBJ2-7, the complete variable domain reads GAGVSQSPRYKVAKRGQDVALRCDPISGHVSLFWYQQALGQGPEFLTYFQNEAQLDKSGLPSDRFFAERPEGSVSTLKIQRTQQEDSAVYLCASSRGQDYEQYFGPGTRLTVT.

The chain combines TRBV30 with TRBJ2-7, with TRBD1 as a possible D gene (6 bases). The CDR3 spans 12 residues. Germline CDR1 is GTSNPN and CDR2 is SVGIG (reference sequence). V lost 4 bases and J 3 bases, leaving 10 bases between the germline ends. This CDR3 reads CAWTTGIYEQYF. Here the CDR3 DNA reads TGTGCCTGGACTACAGGGATCTACGAGCAGTACTTC.

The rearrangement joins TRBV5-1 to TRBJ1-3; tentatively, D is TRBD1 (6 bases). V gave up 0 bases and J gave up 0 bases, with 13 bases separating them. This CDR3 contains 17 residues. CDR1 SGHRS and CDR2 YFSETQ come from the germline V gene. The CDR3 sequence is CASSLGSDRYSGNTIYF. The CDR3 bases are TGCGCCAGCAGCTTGGGATCCGACAGGTACTCTGGAAACACCATATATTTT.

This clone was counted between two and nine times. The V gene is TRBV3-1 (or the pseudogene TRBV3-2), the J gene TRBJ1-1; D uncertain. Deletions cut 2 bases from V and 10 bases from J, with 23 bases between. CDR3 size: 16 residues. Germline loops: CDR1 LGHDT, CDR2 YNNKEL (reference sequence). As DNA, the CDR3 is TGTGCCAGCAGCCAATTCTCCGAACGGGGATCCGCTGGAGCTTTCTTT. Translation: CASSQFSERGSAGAFF.

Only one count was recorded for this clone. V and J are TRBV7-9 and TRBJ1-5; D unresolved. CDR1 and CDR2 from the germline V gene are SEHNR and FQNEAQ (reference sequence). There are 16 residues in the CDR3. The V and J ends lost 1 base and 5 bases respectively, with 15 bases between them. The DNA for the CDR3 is TGTGCCAGCAGCTTAGGGAACAGCCTCTACCATCAGCCCCAGCATTTT. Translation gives CASSLGNSLYHQPQHF. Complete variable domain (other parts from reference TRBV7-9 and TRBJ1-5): DTGVSQNPRHKITKRGQNVTFRCDPISEHNRLYWYRQTLGQGPEFLTYFQNEAQLEKSRLLSDRFSAERPKGSFSTLEIQRTEQGDSAMYLCASSLGNSLYHQPQHFGDGTRLSIL.

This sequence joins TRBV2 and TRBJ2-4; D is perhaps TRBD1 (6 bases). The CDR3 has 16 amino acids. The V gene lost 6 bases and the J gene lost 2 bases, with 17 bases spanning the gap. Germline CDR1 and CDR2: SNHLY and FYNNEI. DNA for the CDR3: TGTGCCAGCAGGTCGGGCAGGGGAGAGACCAAAAACATTCAGTACTTC. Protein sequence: CASRSGRGETKNIQYF.

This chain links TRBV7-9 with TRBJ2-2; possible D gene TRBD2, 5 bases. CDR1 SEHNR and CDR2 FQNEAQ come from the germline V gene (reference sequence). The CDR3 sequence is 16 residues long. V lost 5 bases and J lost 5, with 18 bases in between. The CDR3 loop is CASSLTNSLGTGELFF. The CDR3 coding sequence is TGTGCCAGCAGCCTGACTAATTCCCTTGGGACCGGGGAGCTGTTTTTT.

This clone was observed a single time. The CDR3 protein is CASSPTSGGSGEQYF. The CDR3 DNA follows: TGTGCCAGCAGTCCCACTAGCGGGGGCTCCGGAGAGCAGTACTTC. V gene TRBV6-6 combines with J gene TRBJ2-7, with 11 bases that match TRBD2. The trim removed 5 bases at V and 7 bases at J, leaving 10 bases unmatched. Germline V lookup: CDR1 MNHNY, CDR2 SVGAGI (reference sequence). The CDR3 totals 15 residues.

The DNA of the CDR3 is TGTGCCAGCATGAGACAGGGGAACACCGGGGAGCTGTTTTTT. Protein sequence: CASMRQGNTGELFF. V is TRBV6-5 and J is TRBJ2-2, with 7 bases fitting TRBD1. Per germline, CDR1 MNHEY and CDR2 SVGAGI. The CDR3 contains 14 residues. V lost 7 bases, J lost 1 base, and 3 bases stayed unmatched.

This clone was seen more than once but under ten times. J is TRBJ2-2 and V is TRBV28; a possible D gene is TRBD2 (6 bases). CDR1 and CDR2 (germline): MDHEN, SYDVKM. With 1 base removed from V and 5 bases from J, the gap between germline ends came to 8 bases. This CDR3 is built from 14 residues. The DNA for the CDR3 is TGTGCCAGCAGTTTATTTCGGGAGACCGGGGAGCTGTTTTTT. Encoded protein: CASSLFRETGELFF.

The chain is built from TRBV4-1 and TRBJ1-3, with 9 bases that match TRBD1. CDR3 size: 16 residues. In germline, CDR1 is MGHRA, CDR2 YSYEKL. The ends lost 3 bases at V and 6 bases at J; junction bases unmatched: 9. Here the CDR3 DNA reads TGCGCCAGCAGCCAGGGCGGACAGGGGCTATCAAACACCATATATTTT. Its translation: CASSQGGQGLSNTIYF.

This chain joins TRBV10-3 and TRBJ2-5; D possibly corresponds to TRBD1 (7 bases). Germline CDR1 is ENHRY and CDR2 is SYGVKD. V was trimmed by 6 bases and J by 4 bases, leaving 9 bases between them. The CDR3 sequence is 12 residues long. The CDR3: CAISRGAETQYF. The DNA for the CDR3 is TGTGCCATCAGCAGGGGGGCAGAGACCCAGTACTTC.

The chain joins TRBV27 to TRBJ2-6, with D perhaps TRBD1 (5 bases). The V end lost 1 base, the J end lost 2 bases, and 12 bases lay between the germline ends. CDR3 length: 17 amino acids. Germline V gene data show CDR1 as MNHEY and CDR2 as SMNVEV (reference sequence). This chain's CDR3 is CASSLWAGSAGANVLTF. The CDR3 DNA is TGTGCCAGCAGTTTATGGGCAGGGTCGGCTGGGGCCAACGTCCTGACTTTC.

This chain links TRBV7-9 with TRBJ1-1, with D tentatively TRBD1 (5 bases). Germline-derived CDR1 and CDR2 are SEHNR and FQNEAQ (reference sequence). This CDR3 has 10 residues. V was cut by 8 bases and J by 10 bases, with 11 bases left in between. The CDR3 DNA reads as TGTGCCAGCGGGCAGGGTTCAGCTTTCTTT. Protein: CASGQGSAFF.

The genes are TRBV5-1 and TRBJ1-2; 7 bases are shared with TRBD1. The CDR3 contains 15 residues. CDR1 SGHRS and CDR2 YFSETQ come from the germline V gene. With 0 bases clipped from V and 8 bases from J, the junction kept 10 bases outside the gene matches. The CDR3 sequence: CASSLAGTGESGYTF. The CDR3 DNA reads TGCGCCAGCAGCTTGGCCGGTACAGGGGAATCGGGCTACACCTTC.